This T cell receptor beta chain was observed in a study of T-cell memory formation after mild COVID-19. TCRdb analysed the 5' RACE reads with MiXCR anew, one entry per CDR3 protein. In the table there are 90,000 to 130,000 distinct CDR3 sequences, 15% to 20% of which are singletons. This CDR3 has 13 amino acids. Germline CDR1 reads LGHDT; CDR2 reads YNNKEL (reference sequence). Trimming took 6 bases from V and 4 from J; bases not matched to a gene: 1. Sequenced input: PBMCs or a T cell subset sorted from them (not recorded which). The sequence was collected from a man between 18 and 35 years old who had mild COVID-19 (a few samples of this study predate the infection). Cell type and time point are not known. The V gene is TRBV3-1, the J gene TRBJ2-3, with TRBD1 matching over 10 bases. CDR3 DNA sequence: TGTGCCAGCAGGGGACAGGGGCCAGATACGCAGTATTTT. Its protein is CASRGQGPDTQYF.